Presented here are 26 T cell receptor beta chains from one specimen sequenced in a study of T-cell memory formation after mild COVID-19. TCRdb reprocessed the 5' RACE reads with MiXCR, giving one entry per CDR3 protein. The data hold around 440,000 distinct CDR3 sequences, with roughly 18% observed a single time. Sequences were obtained from PBMCs or a T cell subset sorted from them (not recorded which). The receptors come from an adult woman who had mild COVID-19 (a few samples of this study predate the infection). Cell type and time point are not known.

CDR3 coding DNA: TGTGCCAGCAGCCCCGGCGGCGCCCCCCACCAGTTCTTC. Translating gives CASSPGGAPHQFF. This chain links TRBV12-3 or TRBV12-4 with TRBJ2-1; no clear D gene. The CDR3 is 13 residues long. Trimming stripped 6 bases from V and 13 bases from J, with 19 bases between.

This clonotype was recorded at least ten times. The V call is TRBV30, the J call TRBJ1-5; D possibly corresponds to TRBD1 (6 bases). The CDR3 length is 13 residues. Germline loops: CDR1 GTSNPN, CDR2 SVGIG (reference sequence). The germline V and J ends were trimmed by 1 base and 2 bases, with 6 bases remaining between them. The CDR3 DNA reads as TGTGCCTGGAGTGGACAGGGCAATCAGCCCCAGCATTTT. This codes for CAWSGQGNQPQHF.

This clonotype was seen at least ten times. The chain combines TRBV6-5 with TRBJ2-3, with 7 bases aligning to TRBD1. CDR1 is MNHEY, CDR2 SVGAGI, per germline. Trimming took 0 bases from V and 3 from J; bases not matched to a gene: 6. The CDR3 sequence is 16 residues long. The DNA for the CDR3 is TGTGCCAGCAGTTACTCGTCAGGGGGTCGAACAGATACGCAGTATTTT. This encodes CASSYSSGGRTDTQYF.

This clonotype appeared a few times. The chain uses TRBV7-9 and TRBJ2-1; 13 bases map to TRBD2. The CDR3 contains 18 residues. Germline V gives CDR1 SEHNR, CDR2 FQNEAQ (reference sequence). Unmatched junction bases numbered 12, after V lost 5 bases and J lost 5 bases. CDR3 nucleotides: TGTGCCAGCAGCCCACAGACTAGCGGGGGGCGAATAGACAATGAGCAGTTCTTC. This encodes CASSPQTSGGRIDNEQFF.

J is TRBJ2-1 and V is TRBV6-5, with 10 nucleotides matching TRBD1. This CDR3 is 15 amino acids long. Germline trimming cut 3 bases from V and 7 bases from J; bases unmatched to any gene: 6. The germline CDR1 and CDR2 sequences are MNHEY and SVGAGI. CDR3 loop: CASSYSWTGGNEQFF. The CDR3 coding sequence is TGTGCCAGCAGTTATTCTTGGACAGGGGGGAATGAGCAGTTCTTC.

CDR3 sequence: CSARITGTDTQYF. In DNA form, the CDR3 reads TGCAGTGCTAGGATAACAGGCACAGATACGCAGTATTTT. The genes are TRBV20-1 and TRBJ2-3; D call uncertain. V lost 3 bases and J 1 base, leaving 8 bases between the germline ends. Germline CDR1 is DFQATT and CDR2 is SNEGSKA (reference sequence). The CDR3 spans 13 residues.

Only a few counts were recorded for this clonotype. The chain links TRBV23-1 to TRBJ2-1, with a tentative D call TRBD2 (5 bases). TRBV23-1 is identified as an open reading frame with a role that is uncertain. V was pared by 6 bases and J by 0 bases, with 24 bases between. This CDR3 region has 19 residues. CDR3 sequence: CASRVKPLRVSDSYNEQFF. The CDR3 DNA reads as TGCGCCAGCAGAGTCAAGCCGCTGAGGGTATCAGACTCCTACAATGAGCAGTTCTTC.

V and J are TRBV5-1 and TRBJ2-7; 7 positions agree with TRBD2. Trimming at V came to 0 bases and at J to 6 bases, leaving 6 bases not matched to a gene. Germline-derived CDR1 and CDR2 are SGHRS and YFSETQ. The CDR3 loop spans 14 amino acids. CDR3 nucleotides: TGCGCCAGCAGCTTGGCGGGGGGAACGTCCGAGCAGTACTTC. Its translation is CASSLAGGTSEQYF. Using reference TRBV5-1 and TRBJ2-7 for the parts outside the CDR3, the full variable domain is KAGVTQTPRYLIKTRGQQVTLSCSPISGHRSVSWYQQTPGQGLQFLFEYFSETQRNKGNFPGRFSGRQFSNSRSEMNVSTLELGDSALYLCASSLAGGTSEQYFGPGTRLTVT.

V and J are TRBV5-1 and TRBJ1-2, with a possible D match to TRBD1 (5 bases). V was trimmed by 0 bases and J by 4 bases, leaving 16 bases between them. The germline CDR1 and CDR2 sequences are SGHRS and YFSETQ. This CDR3 is built from 16 residues. CDR3 coding DNA: TGCGCCAGCAGCTTGGGTCCCACGGGGCACACCTATGGCTACACCTTC. It specifies CASSLGPTGHTYGYTF.

This chain links TRBV12-3 or TRBV12-4 with TRBJ2-5, with D hard to call. CDR3 length equals 16 residues. Deletions cut 2 bases from V and 4 bases from J, with 17 bases between. The CDR3 loop is CASSLRMGHTRETQYF. The CDR3 nucleotides are TGTGCCAGCAGTTTACGGATGGGTCATACTCGAGAGACCCAGTACTTC.

This clonotype occurred a few times. The chain joins TRBV5-1 to TRBJ2-1; TRBD2 agrees at 10 bases. The CDR3 runs to 16 residues. Germline V CDR1 and CDR2: SGHRS, YFSETQ. J gave up 9 bases and V 1 base, and 10 bases lay outside the gene matches. The CDR3 region has the DNA TGCGCCAGCAGCTTGACAGCGGGAGGGCCAACAGGTGAGCAGTTCTTC. This encodes CASSLTAGGPTGEQFF.

This clonotype has more than one count but fewer than ten. This chain uses TRBV29-1 with TRBJ2-3; 9 nucleotides align to TRBD2. In germline, CDR1 is SQVTM, CDR2 ANQGSEA. Losses at the gene ends were 1 base for V and 0 bases for J; bases not matched to a gene: 11. CDR3 length: 18 amino acids. The CDR3 DNA reads as TGCAGCGTTGAAGGTATTAGCGGGGGAACCGGGAGCACAGATACGCAGTATTTT. Amino acids: CSVEGISGGTGSTDTQYF.

The chain joins TRBV12-3 or TRBV12-4 to TRBJ1-4; D gene uncertain. The CDR3 length is 11 residues. V lost 2 bases, J lost 7 bases, and 2 bases lay in between. The CDR3 here is CASSLTEKLFF. DNA for the CDR3: TGTGCCAGCAGTTTAACTGAAAAACTGTTTTTT.

This clonotype was seen a few times. CDR3 in DNA: TGTGCCAGCAGCTCAGGAATCCCGTGGACCCAGTACTTC. Translating it yields CASSSGIPWTQYF. The V call is TRBV7-8, the J call TRBJ2-5; D gene ambiguous. V lost 4 bases, J lost 7 bases, and 13 bases lay in between. The CDR3 consists of 13 residues. In germline, CDR1 is SGHVS, CDR2 FQNEAQ.

V and J are TRBV7-9 and TRBJ2-1, with TRBD2 identical over 9 bases. There are 16 residues in the CDR3. Losses at the gene ends were 5 bases for V and 8 bases for J; bases not matched to a gene: 13. CDR1 is SEHNR, CDR2 FQNEAQ, per germline (reference sequence). The CDR3 DNA reads as TGTGCCAGCAGCCCGCCCGGGACTAGCTCTGGGTATGAGCAGTTCTTC. It translates to CASSPPGTSSGYEQFF.

J is TRBJ1-1 and V is TRBV3-1; tentative D call: TRBD1 (6 bases). V lost 4 bases and J lost 5, with 23 bases in between. This CDR3 has 17 residues. Germline V lookup: CDR1 LGHDT, CDR2 YNNKEL (reference sequence). The CDR3 nucleotides read TGTGCCAGCAGCCCCCTTGTGGTGTTGGGGGGCTTGACTGAAGCTTTCTTT. Residues: CASSPLVVLGGLTEAFF.

This clonotype was seen only a few times. The chain recombines TRBV2 with TRBJ2-7, with a possible D match to TRBD1 (6 bases). Germline CDR1 SNHLY, CDR2 FYNNEI. This CDR3 contains 15 residues. Trimming cost V 2 bases and J 2 bases, with 13 bases left between them. The DNA for the CDR3 is TGTGCCAGCAGTGAAATCTTACAGGGCACCTACGAGCAGTACTTC. This translates into CASSEILQGTYEQYF. Combining the CDR3 with reference TRBV2 and TRBJ2-7 gives the whole variable domain EPEVTQTPSHQVTQMGQEVILRCVPISNHLYFYWYRQILGQKVEFLVSFYNNEISEKSEIFDDQFSVERPDGSNFTLKIRSTKLEDSAMYFCASSEILQGTYEQYFGPGTRLTVT.

V usage is TRBV13 and J usage is TRBJ2-1; TRBD2 is a possible D gene (5 bases). V was trimmed by 5 bases and J by 5 bases, leaving 10 bases between them. The CDR3 is 13 residues long. The germline CDR1 and CDR2 sequences are PRHDT and FYEKMQ (reference sequence). CDR3 sequence (DNA): TGTGCCAGCAGCCCCAAGAGGGACAATGAGCAGTTCTTC. This sequence encodes CASSPKRDNEQFF.

In this sample, this clonotype turned up a few times. This chain links TRBV12-3 or TRBV12-4 with TRBJ2-1, with unresolved D. V lost 3 bases, J lost 10 bases, and 4 bases lay in between. The CDR3 loop spans 10 amino acids. The chain's CDR3 is CASSLREQFF. CDR3 DNA sequence: TGTGCCAGCAGTTTGAGGGAGCAGTTCTTC.

The V gene is TRBV20-1, the J gene TRBJ2-7; D is possibly TRBD1 (6 bases). The CDR3 spans 13 residues. The V and J ends lost 2 bases and 3 bases respectively, with 11 bases between them. Germline CDR1 is DFQATT and CDR2 is SNEGSKA (reference sequence). CDR3 amino acids: CSARWDKGYEQYF. In nucleotides, the CDR3 is TGCAGTGCTAGATGGGACAAGGGCTACGAGCAGTACTTC.

The chain couples TRBV7-8 to TRBJ2-3, with 9 bases matching TRBD2. CDR3 length: 16 amino acids. The ends lost 3 bases at V and 4 bases at J; junction bases unmatched: 8. CDR1 and CDR2 (germline): SGHVS, FQNEAQ. CDR3 loop: CASSFTEGLAADTQYF. Here the CDR3 DNA reads TGTGCCAGCAGCTTTACGGAGGGACTAGCTGCAGATACGCAGTATTTT.

The genes are TRBV27 and TRBJ2-7; 7 bases match TRBD2. Germline CDR1 MNHEY, CDR2 SMNVEV (reference sequence). This CDR3 is 14 amino acids long. After removal of 5 bases from V and 7 bases from J, the junction contained 11 bases not matched to a gene. The CDR3 coding sequence is TGTGCCAGCAGTCCCTTACTGGGGGGGTTGGAGCAGTACTTC. Protein product: CASSPLLGGLEQYF.

A note on this clonotype: Since the CDR3 does not end with the conserved phenylalanine or tryptophan, this likely comes from a read error. The rearrangement joins TRBV18 to TRBJ2-7; 12 bases line up with TRBD2. CDR1 KGHSH and CDR2 LQKENI come from the germline V gene. After removal of 2 bases from V and 5 bases from J, the junction contained 4 bases not matched to a gene. The CDR3 covers 15 residues. This CDR3 reads CASSPRTSGRNEQYL. CDR3 nucleotide sequence: TGTGCCAGCTCACCAAGAACTAGCGGGAGGAACGAGCAGTACTTA.

The rearrangement joins TRBV11-3 to TRBJ2-5; no reliable D call. Germline V CDR1 and CDR2: SGHNT, YENEEA. V lost 5 bases, J lost 5 bases, and 18 bases lay in between. The CDR3 has 15 residues. The CDR3 here is CASSARYFERETQYF. CDR3 nucleotides: TGTGCCAGCAGCGCCCGTTACTTCGAGAGGGAGACCCAGTACTTC. The complete variable domain, with remaining parts taken from reference TRBV11-3 and TRBJ2-5, reads EAGVVQSPRYKIIEKKQPVAFWCNPISGHNTLYWYLQNLGQGPELLIRYENEEAVDDSQLPKDRFSAERLKGVDSTLKIQPAELGDSAVYLCASSARYFERETQYFGPGTRLLVL.

The chain recombines TRBV7-2 with TRBJ2-5; TRBD2 aligns across 16 bases. With V trimmed by 4 bases and J by 5 bases, 7 bases remained unmatched. This CDR3 contains 17 residues. Germline V CDR1 and CDR2: SGHTA, FQGNSA. CDR3 sequence (DNA): TGTGCCAGCAGCTCAGGGGGACTAGCGGGAGGGCTGGAGACCCAGTACTTC. Residues: CASSSGGLAGGLETQYF.

This clonotype was found a few times. This chain uses TRBV19 with TRBJ2-4; 7 bases fit TRBD1. Germline CDR1 and CDR2: LNHDA and SQIVND (reference sequence). Unmatched junction bases numbered 20, after V lost 5 bases and J lost 7 bases. The CDR3 is 18 amino acids. CDR3 DNA: TGTGCCAGTAGTTCTACTACAAGTATCCGGGACAGTGACAACATTCAGTACTTC. It codes for CASSSTTSIRDSDNIQYF.